This TCR beta chain was captured by sequencing in a study of blood T cells in healthy people across ages. Study context: About one barcoded beta molecule per two T cells came from capture by template switching. Study-level points and caveats: Observed TCR beta diversity per million T cells went down as age went up. This fall followed a roughly linear course with age.

Trimming removed 6 bases from V and 8 bases from J; junction bases left unmatched: 9. The V gene's germline CDR1 is SGHRS and CDR2 YFSETQ. The CDR3 totals 14 residues. As regards this clonotype: Its antigen is undetermined.

A sample-barcoded 5' primer and a J-beta primer mix were used in a second PCR of about 7 to 12 cycles. TCRdb reprocessed the 5' RACE reads with MiXCR, giving one entry per CDR3 protein. The sample has approximately 850,000 distinct CDR3 sequences; 40% to 50% are singletons. V usage is TRBV5-1 and J usage is TRBJ2-1; 9 nucleotides agree with TRBD2. The sample consisted of blood. The origin of this receptor is a man aged 55 to 70 in good health. The CDR3 is CASNKDSGGDEQFF. CDR3 sequence (DNA): TGCGCCAGCAACAAGGATAGCGGGGGTGATGAGCAGTTCTTC.